This TCR beta chain was sequenced during a study of beta chain features in type 1 diabetes. The wider study: Over all samples combined, more than 90,000,000 sorted cells were examined.

Expressed TCRB transcripts were sequenced because the isolated RNA had all been reverse transcribed beforehand. The assay was immunoSEQ multiplex PCR, and TCRdb's table has in-frame clones only and misses some. The data contain around 250,000 clones, approximately 14% of them singletons. V lost 0 bases and J lost 4, with 10 bases in between. The CDR3 contains 14 residues. CDR1 is SGDLS, CDR2 YYNGEE, per germline. The sequencing input was naive CD4+ T cells from blood. The chain recombines TRBV9 with TRBJ1-2; weak D call: TRBD1 (6 bases). This receptor was identified in a woman between 40 and 55 years old in good health. The CDR3 sequence is CASSVGGRPYGYTF. The CDR3, as DNA: TGTGCCAGCAGCGTAGGGGGGCGGCCCTATGGCTACACCTTC.